The 5 T cell receptor beta chains below were found in one sample sequenced in a study of blood T cell repertoires in COVID-19. The repertoire was sequenced with immunoSEQ multiplex PCR; TCRdb's copy has only in-frame clones and lacks some. The data show about 220,000 clones, roughly 87% seen once. Sample: PBMCs or T cells enriched from blood (not recorded which). The receptors originated from a woman aged 30 to 39 with acute COVID-19.

CDR3: CASSLGVQEGETQYF. The CDR3 coding sequence is TGTGCCAGCAGCTTAGGGGTACAGGAGGGAGAGACCCAGTACTTC. This chain joins TRBV7-2 and TRBJ2-5; tentative D call: TRBD2 (6 bases). Deletions cut 1 base from V and 4 bases from J, with 13 bases between. CDR3 length: 15 amino acids. CDR1 SGHTA and CDR2 FQGNSA come from the germline V gene.

This clone appeared once. The chain is built from TRBV27 and TRBJ2-7; TRBD1 might be the D (7 bases). Trimming took 3 bases from V and 2 from J, leaving 17 bases between them. The length of the CDR3 is 16 residues. Germline V lookup: CDR1 MNHEY, CDR2 SMNVEV (reference sequence). DNA for the CDR3: TGTGCCAGCAGTTTTATCCCCCAGGGGGGCGCCTACGAGCAGTACTTC. Translation: CASSFIPQGGAYEQYF.

V is TRBV5-1 and J is TRBJ2-1; possible D gene TRBD1, 6 bases. There are 13 residues in the CDR3. V was trimmed by 4 bases and J by 6 bases, leaving 11 bases between them. Germline-derived CDR1 and CDR2 are SGHRS and YFSETQ. The CDR3 here is CASSLQGPNEQFF. The CDR3 DNA reads as TGCGCCAGCAGCCTACAGGGCCCCAATGAGCAGTTCTTC. Complete variable domain (other parts from reference TRBV5-1 and TRBJ2-1): KAGVTQTPRYLIKTRGQQVTLSCSPISGHRSVSWYQQTPGQGLQFLFEYFSETQRNKGNFPGRFSGRQFSNSRSEMNVSTLELGDSALYLCASSLQGPNEQFFGPGTRLTVL.

The rearrangement links TRBV19 to TRBJ1-2; TRBD1 matches 9 bases. CDR1 is LNHDA, CDR2 SQIVND, per germline (reference sequence). V shed 7 bases, J shed 8 bases, and the junction held 8 bases outside the gene matches. The length of the CDR3 is 13 residues. The CDR3 spells CASMRGQGGGYTF. DNA for the CDR3: TGTGCCAGTATGAGGGGACAGGGCGGAGGCTACACCTTC.

The J gene is TRBJ2-5, the V gene TRBV13; 8 nucleotides line up with TRBD1. The J segment lost 5 bases and the V segment lost 2 bases, leaving 7 bases of the junction unmatched. Looked up from germline, CDR1 is PRHDT and CDR2 is FYEKMQ (reference sequence). The CDR3 runs to 15 residues. CDR3 nucleotide sequence: TGTGCCAGCAGCTTATCGAACAGGGGGTTGGAGACCCAGTACTTC. This codes for CASSLSNRGLETQYF. The full variable domain, with the rest looked up from reference TRBV13 and TRBJ2-5, is AAGVIQSPRHLIKEKRETATLKCYPIPRHDTVYWYQQGPGQDPQFLISFYEKMQSDKGSIPDRFSAQQFSDYHSELNMSSLELGDSALYFCASSLSNRGLETQYFGPGTRLLVL.